This T cell receptor beta chain was found in a study of T cells in localized non-small cell lung cancer. Study outcomes and limitations: Sequence data derive from only one tumor region, so heterogeneity remains possible.

Assay: immunoSEQ multiplex PCR; the TCRdb copy retains only in-frame clones and omits some. The sample consists of roughly 20,000 clones, roughly nine tenths of them appearing once. V was clipped by 6 bases and J by 1 base, with 6 bases between them. Germline V CDR1 and CDR2: MDHEN, SYDVKM. CDR3 size: 12 residues. Remarks on this clone: What it binds is not known.

The receptor was derived from a male donor aged 60 or older with stage I lung adenocarcinoma. This chain uses TRBV28 with TRBJ2-5; the D is unclear. Sequenced here: peripheral blood, sampled before any cancer treatment. The CDR3 nucleotides read TGTGCCAGCAGGCGGATCCAAGAGACCCAGTACTTC. It translates to CASRRIQETQYF.